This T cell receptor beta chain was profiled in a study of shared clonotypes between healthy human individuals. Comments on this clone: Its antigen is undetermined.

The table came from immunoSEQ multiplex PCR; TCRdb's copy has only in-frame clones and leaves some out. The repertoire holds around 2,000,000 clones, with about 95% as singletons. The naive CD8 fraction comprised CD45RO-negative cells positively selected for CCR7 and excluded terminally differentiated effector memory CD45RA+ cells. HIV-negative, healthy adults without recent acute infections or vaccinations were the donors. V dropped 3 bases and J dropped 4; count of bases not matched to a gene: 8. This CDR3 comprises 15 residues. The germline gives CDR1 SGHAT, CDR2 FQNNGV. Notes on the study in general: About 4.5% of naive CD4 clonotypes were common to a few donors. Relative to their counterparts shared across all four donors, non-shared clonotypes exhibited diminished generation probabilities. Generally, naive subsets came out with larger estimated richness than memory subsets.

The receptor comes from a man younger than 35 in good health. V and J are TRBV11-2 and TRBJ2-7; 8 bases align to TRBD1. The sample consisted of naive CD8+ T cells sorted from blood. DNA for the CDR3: TGTGCCAGCAGCTTTGAGCCAGGGGGCGGGTACGAGCAGTACTTC. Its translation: CASSFEPGGGYEQYF.